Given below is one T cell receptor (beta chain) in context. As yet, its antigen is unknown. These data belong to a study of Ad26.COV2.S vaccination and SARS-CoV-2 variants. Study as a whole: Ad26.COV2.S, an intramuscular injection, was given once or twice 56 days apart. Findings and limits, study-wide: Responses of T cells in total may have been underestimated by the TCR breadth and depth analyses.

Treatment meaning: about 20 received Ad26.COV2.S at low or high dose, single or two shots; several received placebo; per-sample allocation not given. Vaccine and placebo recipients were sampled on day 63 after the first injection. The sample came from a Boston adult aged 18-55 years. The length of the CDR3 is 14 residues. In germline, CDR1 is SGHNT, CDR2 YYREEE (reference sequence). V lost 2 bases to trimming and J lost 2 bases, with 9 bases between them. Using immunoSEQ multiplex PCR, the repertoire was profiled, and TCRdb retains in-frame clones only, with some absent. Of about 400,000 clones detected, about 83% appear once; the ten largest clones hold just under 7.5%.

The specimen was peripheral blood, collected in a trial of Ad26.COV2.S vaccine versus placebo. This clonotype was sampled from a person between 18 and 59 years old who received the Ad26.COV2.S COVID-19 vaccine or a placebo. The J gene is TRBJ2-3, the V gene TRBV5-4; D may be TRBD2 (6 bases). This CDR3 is CASSFSGPTDTQYF. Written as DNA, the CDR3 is TGTGCCAGCAGCTTTAGCGGCCCCACAGATACGCAGTATTTT.